These 4 T cell receptor beta chains share one sample of origin, sequenced in a study of T cell repertoires in cytomegalovirus infection. The antigens of these receptors remain unknown. TCRdb reprocessed the reads via MiXCR and lists one record per CDR3 protein. The sample contains 640,000 or so distinct CDR3 sequences, around 31% of which appear only once. Sequenced material: cultured PBMCs, taken from culture after CMV antigen stimulation. The source of these receptors is a human donor in good health (CMV status not recorded). Some clones in this sample may be carry-over from other donors' samples.

This rearrangement joins TRBV7-2 to TRBJ2-3, with D unclear. Germline values: CDR1 SGHTA, CDR2 FQGNSA. The V gene lost 5 bases and the J gene lost 0 bases, with 21 bases spanning the gap. The CDR3 is made up of 18 amino acids. The CDR3 bases are TGTGCCAGCAGCCCGAGCCGAATAGCACAGACTAGCACAGATACGCAGTATTTT. This sequence encodes CASSPSRIAQTSTDTQYF. Looking up the rest from reference TRBV7-2 and TRBJ2-3 gives the full variable domain: GAGVSQSPSNKVTEKGKDVELRCDPISGHTALYWYRQSLGQGLEFLIYFQGNSAPDKSGLPSDRFSAERTGGSVSTLTIQRTQQEDSAVYLCASSPSRIAQTSTDTQYFGPGTRLTVL.

The chain combines TRBV20-1 with TRBJ1-4; D unresolved. In germline, CDR1 is DFQATT, CDR2 SNEGSKA (reference sequence). V gave up 3 bases and J gave up 1 base, with 6 bases separating them. The CDR3 is made up of 13 amino acids. The CDR3 sequence: CSASLGTNEKLFF. The CDR3 DNA reads as TGCAGTGCTAGTCTGGGAACTAATGAAAAACTGTTTTTT.

The CDR3 region is CASSLNPGAQAYNEQFF. CDR3 DNA sequence: TGTGCCAGCAGCCTGAATCCGGGGGCCCAGGCCTACAATGAGCAGTTCTTC. The V call is TRBV7-6, the J call TRBJ2-1; either TRBD1 or TRBD2 may supply D (6 bases each). V lost 5 bases and J 2 bases, leaving 19 bases between the germline ends. The CDR3 spans 17 residues. Germline CDR1 and CDR2: SGHVS and FNYEAQ.

In its sample, this clonotype was seen a few times. CDR3 amino acids: CASSEIFSRRSTDTQYF. The DNA of the CDR3 is TGTGCCAGCAGTGAAATATTCTCCAGAAGAAGCACAGATACGCAGTATTTT. V is TRBV6-1 and J is TRBJ2-3; D unresolved. Trimming removed 2 bases at V and 0 bases at J, with 15 bases between. The CDR3 is 17 amino acids. Germline CDR1 is MNHNS and CDR2 is SASEGT.